This T cell receptor beta chain was captured by sequencing in a study of T cell responses to AZD1222 COVID-19 vaccine. Using immunoSEQ multiplex PCR, the repertoire was profiled, and TCRdb retains in-frame clones only, with some absent. The data contain approximately 84,000 clones, about 89% of them singletons. The CDR3 runs 16 residues. Trimming left V 4 bases short and J 0 bases short, with 10 bases between. The germline V gene encodes CDR1 MNHNS and CDR2 SASEGT. The sample consisted of peripheral blood, taken on day 0 of AZD1222 vaccination. The TCR comes from an adult in good health. The chain couples TRBV6-1 to TRBJ2-6; D might be TRBD2 (5 bases). The CDR3 DNA follows: TGTGCCAGCAGTGCCGGACTGCTCTCTGGGGCCAACGTCCTGACTTTC. This gives the protein CASSAGLLSGANVLTF.